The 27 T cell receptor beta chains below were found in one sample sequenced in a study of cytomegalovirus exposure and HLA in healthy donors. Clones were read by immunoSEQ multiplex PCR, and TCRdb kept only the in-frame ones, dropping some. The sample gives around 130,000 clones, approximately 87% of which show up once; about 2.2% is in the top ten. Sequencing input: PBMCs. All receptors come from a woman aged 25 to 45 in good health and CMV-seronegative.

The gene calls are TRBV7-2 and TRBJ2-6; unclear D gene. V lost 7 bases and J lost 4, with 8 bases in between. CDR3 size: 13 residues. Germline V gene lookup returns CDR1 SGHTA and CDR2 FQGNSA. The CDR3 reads CASTPFGANVLTF. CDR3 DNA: TGTGCCAGCACCCCATTCGGGGCCAACGTCCTGACTTTC.

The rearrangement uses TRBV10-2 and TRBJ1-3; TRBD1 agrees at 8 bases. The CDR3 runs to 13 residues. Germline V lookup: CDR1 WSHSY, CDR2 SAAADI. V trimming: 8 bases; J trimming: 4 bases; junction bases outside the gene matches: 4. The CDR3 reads CASSGGTGNTIYF. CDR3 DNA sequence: TGCGCCAGCTCAGGGGGCACAGGAAACACCATATATTTT.

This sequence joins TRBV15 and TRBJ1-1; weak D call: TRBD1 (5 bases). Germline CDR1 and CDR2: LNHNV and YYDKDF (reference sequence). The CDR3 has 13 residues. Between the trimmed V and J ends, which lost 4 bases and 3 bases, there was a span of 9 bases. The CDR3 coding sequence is TGTGCCACCAGCACCAGGGCAGACACTGAAGCTTTCTTT. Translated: CATSTRADTEAFF.

CDR3 bases: TGTGCCAGCACCGGGGACGGGGGAAACTATGGCTACACCTTC. Translating gives CASTGDGGNYGYTF. The chain combines TRBV5-6 with TRBJ1-2, with D possibly being TRBD1 (5 bases). This CDR3 contains 14 residues. Germline CDR1 SGHDT, CDR2 YYEEEE. V was pared by 6 bases and J by 2 bases, with 14 bases between.

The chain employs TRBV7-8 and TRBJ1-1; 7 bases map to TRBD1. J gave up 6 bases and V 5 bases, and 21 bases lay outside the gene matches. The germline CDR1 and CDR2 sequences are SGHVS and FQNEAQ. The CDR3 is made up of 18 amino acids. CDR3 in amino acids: CASSRSETFWGQMAEAFF. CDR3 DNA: TGTGCCAGCAGCCGCTCAGAAACCTTCTGGGGACAGATGGCTGAAGCTTTCTTT.

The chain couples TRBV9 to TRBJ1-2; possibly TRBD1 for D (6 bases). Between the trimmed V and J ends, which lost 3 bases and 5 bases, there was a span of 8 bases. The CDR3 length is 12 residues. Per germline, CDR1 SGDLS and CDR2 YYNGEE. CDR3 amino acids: CASSDRVYGYTF. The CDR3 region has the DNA TGTGCCAGCAGCGACAGGGTATATGGCTACACCTTC.

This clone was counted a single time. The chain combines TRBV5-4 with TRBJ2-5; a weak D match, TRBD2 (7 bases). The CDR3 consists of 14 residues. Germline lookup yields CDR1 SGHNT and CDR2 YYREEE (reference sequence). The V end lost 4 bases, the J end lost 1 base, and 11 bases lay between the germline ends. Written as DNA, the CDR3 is TGTGCCAGCAGCCGGGGGGCCTCCCAAGAGACCCAGTACTTC. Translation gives CASSRGASQETQYF.

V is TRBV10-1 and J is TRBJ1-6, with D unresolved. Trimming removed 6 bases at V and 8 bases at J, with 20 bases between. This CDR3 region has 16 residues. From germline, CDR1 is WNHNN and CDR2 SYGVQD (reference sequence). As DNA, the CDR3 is TGCGCCAGCAGCCCTCCTCCAGGCGCCGGGGATTCACCCCTCCACTTT. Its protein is CASSPPPGAGDSPLHF.

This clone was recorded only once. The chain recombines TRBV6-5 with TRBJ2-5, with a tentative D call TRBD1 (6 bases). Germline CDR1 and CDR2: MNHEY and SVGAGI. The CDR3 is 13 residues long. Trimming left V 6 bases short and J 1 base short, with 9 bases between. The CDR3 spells CASSRGGQETQYF. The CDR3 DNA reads TGTGCCAGCAGCCGAGGGGGCCAAGAGACCCAGTACTTC.

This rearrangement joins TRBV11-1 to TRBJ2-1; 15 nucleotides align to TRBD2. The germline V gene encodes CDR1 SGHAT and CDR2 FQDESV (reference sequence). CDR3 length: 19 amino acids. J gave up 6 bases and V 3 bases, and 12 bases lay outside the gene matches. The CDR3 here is CASSFMGLAGGQSRNEQFF. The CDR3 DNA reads TGTGCCAGCAGCTTCATGGGACTAGCGGGGGGCCAAAGTCGCAATGAGCAGTTCTTC.

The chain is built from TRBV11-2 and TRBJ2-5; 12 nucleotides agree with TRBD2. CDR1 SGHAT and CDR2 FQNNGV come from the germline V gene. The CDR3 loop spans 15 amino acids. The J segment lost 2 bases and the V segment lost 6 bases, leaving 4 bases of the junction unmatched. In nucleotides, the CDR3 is TGTGCCAGCAGACCCGGACTAGCGGGACAAGAGACCCAGTACTTC. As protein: CASRPGLAGQETQYF.

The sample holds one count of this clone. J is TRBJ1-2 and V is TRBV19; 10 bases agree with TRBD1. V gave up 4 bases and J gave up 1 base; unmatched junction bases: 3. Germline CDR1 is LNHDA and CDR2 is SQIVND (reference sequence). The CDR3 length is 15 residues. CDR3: CASSTGQGINYGYTF. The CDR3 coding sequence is TGTGCCAGTAGTACGGGACAGGGGATTAACTATGGCTACACCTTC.

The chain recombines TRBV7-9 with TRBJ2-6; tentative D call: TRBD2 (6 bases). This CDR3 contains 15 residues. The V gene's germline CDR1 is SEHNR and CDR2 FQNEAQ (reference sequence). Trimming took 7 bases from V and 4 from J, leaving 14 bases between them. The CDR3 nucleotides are TGTGCCAGCACCCACGGGGGTTTAGGGGCCAACGTCCTGACTTTC. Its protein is CASTHGGLGANVLTF. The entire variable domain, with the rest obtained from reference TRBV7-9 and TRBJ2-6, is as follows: DTGVSQNPRHKITKRGQNVTFRCDPISEHNRLYWYRQTLGQGPEFLTYFQNEAQLEKSRLLSDRFSAERPKGSFSTLEIQRTEQGDSAMYLCASTHGGLGANVLTFGAGSRLTVL.

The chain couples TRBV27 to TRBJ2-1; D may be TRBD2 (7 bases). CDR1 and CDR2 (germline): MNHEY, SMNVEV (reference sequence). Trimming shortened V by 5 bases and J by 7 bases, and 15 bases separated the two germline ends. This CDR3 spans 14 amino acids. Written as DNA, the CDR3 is TGTGCCAGCAGTGGGTGGGGGGGCTTAAATGAGCAGTTCTTC. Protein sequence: CASSGWGGLNEQFF.

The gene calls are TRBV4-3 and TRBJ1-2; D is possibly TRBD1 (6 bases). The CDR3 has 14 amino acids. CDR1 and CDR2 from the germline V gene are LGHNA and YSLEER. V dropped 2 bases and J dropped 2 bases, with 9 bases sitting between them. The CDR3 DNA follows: TGCGCCAGCAGCCAATGGCAGGGGAACTATGGCTACACCTTC. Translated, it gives CASSQWQGNYGYTF.

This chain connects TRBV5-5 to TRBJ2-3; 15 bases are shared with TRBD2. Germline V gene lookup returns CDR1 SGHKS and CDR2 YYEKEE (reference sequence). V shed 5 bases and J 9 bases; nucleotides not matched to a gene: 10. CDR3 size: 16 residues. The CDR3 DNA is TGTGCCAGCAGTTCATTACCGGGACTAGCGGGGGGCACGCAGTATTTT. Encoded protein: CASSSLPGLAGGTQYF.

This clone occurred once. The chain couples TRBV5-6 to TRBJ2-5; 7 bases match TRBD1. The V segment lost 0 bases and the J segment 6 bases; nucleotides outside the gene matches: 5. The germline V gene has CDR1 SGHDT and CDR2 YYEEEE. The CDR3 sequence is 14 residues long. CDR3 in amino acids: CASSLVRGMKTQYF. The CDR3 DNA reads TGTGCCAGCAGCTTGGTCAGGGGGATGAAGACCCAGTACTTC.

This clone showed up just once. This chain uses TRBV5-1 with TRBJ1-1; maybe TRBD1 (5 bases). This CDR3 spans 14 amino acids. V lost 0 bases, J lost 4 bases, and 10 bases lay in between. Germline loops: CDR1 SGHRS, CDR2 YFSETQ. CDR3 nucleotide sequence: TGCGCCAGCAGCTTGGCCGCGACAGTCACTGAAGCTTTCTTT. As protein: CASSLAATVTEAFF.

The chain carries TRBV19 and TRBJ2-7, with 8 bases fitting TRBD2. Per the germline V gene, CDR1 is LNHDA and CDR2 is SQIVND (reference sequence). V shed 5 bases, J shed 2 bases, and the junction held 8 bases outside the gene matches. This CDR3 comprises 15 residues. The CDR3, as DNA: TGTGCCAGTAGTTCGTCGGGGGGGTACCCCTACGAGCAGTACTTC. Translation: CASSSSGGYPYEQYF. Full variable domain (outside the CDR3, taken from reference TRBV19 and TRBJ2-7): DGGITQSPKYLFRKEGQNVTLSCEQNLNHDAMYWYRQDPGQGLRLIYYSQIVNDFQKGDIAEGYSVSREKKESFPLTVTSAQKNPTAFYLCASSSSGGYPYEQYFGPGTRLTVT.

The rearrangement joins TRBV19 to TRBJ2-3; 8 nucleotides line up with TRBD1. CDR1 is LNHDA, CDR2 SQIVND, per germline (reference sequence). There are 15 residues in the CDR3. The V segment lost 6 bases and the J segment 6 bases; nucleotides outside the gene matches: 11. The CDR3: CASRTGAGRLDTQYF. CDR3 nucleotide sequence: TGTGCCAGTAGGACAGGGGCCGGGCGTTTGGATACGCAGTATTTT.

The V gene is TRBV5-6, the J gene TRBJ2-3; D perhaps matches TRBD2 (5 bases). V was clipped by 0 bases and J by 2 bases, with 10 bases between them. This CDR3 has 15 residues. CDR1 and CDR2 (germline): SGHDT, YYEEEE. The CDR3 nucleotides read TGTGCCAGCAGCTTGGTATCGGACTTCACAGATACGCAGTATTTT. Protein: CASSLVSDFTDTQYF.

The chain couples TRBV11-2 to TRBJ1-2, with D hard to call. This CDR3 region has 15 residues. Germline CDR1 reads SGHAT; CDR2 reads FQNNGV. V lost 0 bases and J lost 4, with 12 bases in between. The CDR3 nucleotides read TGTGCCAGCAGCTTAGATCGCGGCAGCACCTATGGCTACACCTTC. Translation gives CASSLDRGSTYGYTF.

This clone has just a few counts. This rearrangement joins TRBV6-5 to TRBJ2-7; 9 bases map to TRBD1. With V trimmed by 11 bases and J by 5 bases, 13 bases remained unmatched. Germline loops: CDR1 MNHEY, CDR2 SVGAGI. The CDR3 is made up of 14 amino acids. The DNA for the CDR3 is TGTGCCGTCACCGGGACAGGGTTTAACGACGAGCAGTACTTC. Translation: CAVTGTGFNDEQYF.

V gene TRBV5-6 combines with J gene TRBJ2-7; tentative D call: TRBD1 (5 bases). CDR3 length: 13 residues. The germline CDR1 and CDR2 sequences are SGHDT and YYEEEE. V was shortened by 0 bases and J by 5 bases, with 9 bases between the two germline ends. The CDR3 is CASSLGRAHEQYF. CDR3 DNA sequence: TGTGCCAGCAGCTTGGGCAGGGCCCACGAGCAGTACTTC.

CDR3 DNA: TGTGCCAGCAGCTTGATACAGGGAGCTTACGAGCAGTACTTC. Protein sequence: CASSLIQGAYEQYF. The chain has TRBV5-5 and TRBJ2-7; D is possibly TRBD1 (6 bases). CDR1 is SGHKS, CDR2 YYEKEE, per germline (reference sequence). This CDR3 region has 14 residues. V gave up 1 base and J gave up 4 bases, with 12 bases separating them.

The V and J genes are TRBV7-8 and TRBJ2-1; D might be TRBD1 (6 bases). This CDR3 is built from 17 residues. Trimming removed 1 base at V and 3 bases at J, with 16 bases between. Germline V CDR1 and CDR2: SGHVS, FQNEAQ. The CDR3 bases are TGTGCCAGCAGCTTAGGACAGAGGGGGTTGGGCTACAATGAGCAGTTCTTC. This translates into CASSLGQRGLGYNEQFF.

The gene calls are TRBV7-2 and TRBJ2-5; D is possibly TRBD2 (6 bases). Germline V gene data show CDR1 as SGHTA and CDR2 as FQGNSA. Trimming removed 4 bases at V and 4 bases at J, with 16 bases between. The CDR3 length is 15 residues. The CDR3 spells CASSSEAGPGETQYF. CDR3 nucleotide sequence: TGTGCCAGCAGCTCAGAAGCGGGTCCCGGAGAGACCCAGTACTTC.